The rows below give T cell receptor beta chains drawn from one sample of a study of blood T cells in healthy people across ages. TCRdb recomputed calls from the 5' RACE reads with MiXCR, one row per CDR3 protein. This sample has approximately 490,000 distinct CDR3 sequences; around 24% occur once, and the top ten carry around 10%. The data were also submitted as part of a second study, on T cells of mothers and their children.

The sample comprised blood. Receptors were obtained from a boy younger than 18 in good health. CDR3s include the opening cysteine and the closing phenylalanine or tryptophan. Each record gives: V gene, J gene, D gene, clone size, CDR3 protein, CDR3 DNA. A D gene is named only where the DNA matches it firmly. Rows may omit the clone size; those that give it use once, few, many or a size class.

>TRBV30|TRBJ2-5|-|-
CAWRGPAQETQYF
TGTGCCTGGAGGGGGCCAGCCCAAGAGACCCAGTACTTC
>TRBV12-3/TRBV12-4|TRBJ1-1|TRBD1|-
CASSPGDRSRAEAFF
TGTGCCAGCAGTCCTGGGGACAGGTCTCGCGCTGAAGCTTTCTTT
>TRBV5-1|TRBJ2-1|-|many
CASSLEGGAYNEQFF
TGCGCCAGCAGCTTGGAGGGGGGGGCCTACAATGAGCAGTTCTTC
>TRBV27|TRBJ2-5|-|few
CASSFGREETQYF
TGTGCCAGCAGTTTTGGGCGAGAAGAGACCCAGTACTTC
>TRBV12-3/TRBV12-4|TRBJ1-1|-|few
CASTVSPRGAGTEAFF
TGTGCCAGCACCGTCTCACCCCGGGGGGCGGGCACTGAAGCTTTCTTT
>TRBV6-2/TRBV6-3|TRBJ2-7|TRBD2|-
CASSYRRGSIPFAYEQYF
TGTGCCAGCAGTTACCGACGCGGGAGCATCCCCTTTGCCTACGAGCAGTACTTC
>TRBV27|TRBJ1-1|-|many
CASSLAGTANTEAFF
TGTGCCAGCAGTTTGGCCGGGACTGCGAACACTGAAGCTTTCTTT
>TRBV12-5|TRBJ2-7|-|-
CASGFAPQGLGYEQYF
TGTGCTAGTGGTTTCGCCCCCCAGGGTTTGGGATACGAGCAGTACTTC
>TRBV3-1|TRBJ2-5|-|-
CASRTSVTQYF
TGTGCCAGCAGAACCTCCGTGACCCAGTACTTC
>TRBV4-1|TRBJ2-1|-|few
CASRGVFVGEDNNEQFF
TGCGCCAGTAGGGGAGTGTTTGTGGGCGAGGACAACAATGAGCAGTTCTTC
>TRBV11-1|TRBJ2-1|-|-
CASSSQAGDNEQFF
TGTGCCAGCAGCAGCCAGGCCGGGGACAATGAGCAGTTCTTC
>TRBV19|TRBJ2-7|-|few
CASSTLDSGKYEQYF
TGTGCCAGTAGTACTCTGGACTCGGGGAAGTACGAGCAGTACTTC
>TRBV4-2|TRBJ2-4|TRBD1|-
CASSQDQEGGSIQYF
TGTGCCAGCAGCCAAGATCAGGAAGGGGGCAGCATTCAGTACTTC
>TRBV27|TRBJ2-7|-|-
CASSLKGGYEQYF
TGTGCCAGCAGTTTAAAGGGGGGCTACGAGCAGTACTTC
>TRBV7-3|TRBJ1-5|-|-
CASSLGPKLQPQHF
TGTGCCAGCAGCTTAGGTCCCAAGCTGCAGCCCCAGCATTTT
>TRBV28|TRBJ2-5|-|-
CASRVGRVGHQYF
TGTGCCAGCAGGGTGGGCAGGGTTGGACACCAGTACTTC
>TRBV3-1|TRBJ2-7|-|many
CASSQDPTYSYEQYF
TGTGCCAGCAGCCAAGATCCGACCTACTCCTACGAGCAGTACTTC
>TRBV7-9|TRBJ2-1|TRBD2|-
CASSLGGAGAYNEQFF
TGTGCCAGCAGCCTAGGTGGAGCGGGAGCCTACAATGAGCAGTTCTTC
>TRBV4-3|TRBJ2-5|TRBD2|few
CASSQDLGGAREETQYF
TGCGCCAGCAGCCAAGATCTGGGAGGGGCTCGTGAAGAGACCCAGTACTTC
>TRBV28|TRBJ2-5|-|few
CASSSTTRAFQETQYF
TGTGCCAGCAGTTCTACGACTAGAGCCTTTCAAGAGACCCAGTACTTC
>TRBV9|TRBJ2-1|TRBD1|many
CASSAGQGPYNEQFF
TGTGCCAGCAGCGCAGGACAGGGACCCTACAATGAGCAGTTCTTC
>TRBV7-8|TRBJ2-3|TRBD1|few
CVSSSRLWTGATDTQYF
TGTGTCAGCAGCTCACGACTCTGGACAGGGGCAACAGATACGCAGTATTTT
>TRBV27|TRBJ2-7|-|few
CASGYSYEQYF
TGTGCCAGCGGATACTCATACGAGCAGTACTTC
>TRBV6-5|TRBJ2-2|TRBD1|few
CASRRQGVNTGELFF
TGTGCCAGCAGGCGACAGGGGGTGAACACCGGGGAGCTGTTTTTT
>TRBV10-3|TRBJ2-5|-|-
CAISESTGAQYF
TGTGCCATCAGTGAGTCGACCGGGGCCCAGTACTTC